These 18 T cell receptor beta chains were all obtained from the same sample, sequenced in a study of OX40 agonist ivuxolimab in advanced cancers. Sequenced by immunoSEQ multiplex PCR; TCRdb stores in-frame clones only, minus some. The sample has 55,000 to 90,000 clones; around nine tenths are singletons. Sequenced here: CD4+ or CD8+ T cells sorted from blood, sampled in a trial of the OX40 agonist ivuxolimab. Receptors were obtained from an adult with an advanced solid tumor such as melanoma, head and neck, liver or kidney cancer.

Here the CDR3 reads CASSVDRGGYTF. In DNA, the CDR3 is TGTGCCAGCAGCGTCGACCGAGGCGGCTACACCTTC. V and J are TRBV7-2 and TRBJ1-2, with D unresolved. Germline lookup yields CDR1 SGHTA and CDR2 FQGNSA. V was pared by 5 bases and J by 8 bases, with 12 bases between. This CDR3 has 12 amino acids.

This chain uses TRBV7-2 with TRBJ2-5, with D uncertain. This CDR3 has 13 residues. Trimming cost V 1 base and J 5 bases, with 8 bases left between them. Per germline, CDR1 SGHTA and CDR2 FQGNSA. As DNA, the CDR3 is TGTGCCAGCAGCTTAGGGCTGGGGGAGACCCAGTACTTC. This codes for CASSLGLGETQYF.

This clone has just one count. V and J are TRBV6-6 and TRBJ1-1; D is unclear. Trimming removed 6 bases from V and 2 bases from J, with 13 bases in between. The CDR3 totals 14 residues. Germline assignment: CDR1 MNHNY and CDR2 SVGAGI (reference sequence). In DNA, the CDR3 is TGTGCCAGCAGGAAAGACGGGGATAACACTGAAGCTTTCTTT. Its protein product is CASRKDGDNTEAFF.

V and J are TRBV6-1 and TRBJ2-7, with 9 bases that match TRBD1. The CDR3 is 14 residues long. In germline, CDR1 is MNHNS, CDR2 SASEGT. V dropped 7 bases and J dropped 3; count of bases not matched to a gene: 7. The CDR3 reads CASTLDRGNYEQYF. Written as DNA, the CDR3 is TGTGCCAGCACCTTGGACAGGGGAAACTACGAGCAGTACTTC.

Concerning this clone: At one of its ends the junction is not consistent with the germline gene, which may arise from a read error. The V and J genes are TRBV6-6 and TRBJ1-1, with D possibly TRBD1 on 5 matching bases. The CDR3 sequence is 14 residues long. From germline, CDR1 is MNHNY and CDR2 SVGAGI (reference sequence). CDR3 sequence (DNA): TGTGCCAGCACTACCGGGACCGCGAACACTGAAGCTCTCTTT. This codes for CASTTGTANTEALF.

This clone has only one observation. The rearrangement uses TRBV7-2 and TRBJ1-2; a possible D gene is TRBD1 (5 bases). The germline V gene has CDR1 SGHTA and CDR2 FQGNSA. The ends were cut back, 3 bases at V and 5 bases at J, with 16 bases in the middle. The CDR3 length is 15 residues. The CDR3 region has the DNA TGTGCCAGCAGCTTCCTTTGGGGCGGATTTTATGGCTACACCTTC. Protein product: CASSFLWGGFYGYTF.

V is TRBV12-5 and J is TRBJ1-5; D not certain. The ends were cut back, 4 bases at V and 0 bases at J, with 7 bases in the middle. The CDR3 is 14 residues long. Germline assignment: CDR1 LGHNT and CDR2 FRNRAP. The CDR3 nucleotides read TGTGCTAGTGGTTCCGGAGGTAGCAATCAGCCCCAGCATTTT. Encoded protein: CASGSGGSNQPQHF.

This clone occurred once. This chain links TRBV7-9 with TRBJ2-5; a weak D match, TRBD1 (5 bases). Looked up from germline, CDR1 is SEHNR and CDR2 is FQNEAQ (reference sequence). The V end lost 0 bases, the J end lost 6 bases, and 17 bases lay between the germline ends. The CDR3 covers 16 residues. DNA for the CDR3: TGTGCCAGCAGCTTAGCCGCCGACAGCCAAGTAAAGACCCAGTACTTC. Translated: CASSLAADSQVKTQYF.

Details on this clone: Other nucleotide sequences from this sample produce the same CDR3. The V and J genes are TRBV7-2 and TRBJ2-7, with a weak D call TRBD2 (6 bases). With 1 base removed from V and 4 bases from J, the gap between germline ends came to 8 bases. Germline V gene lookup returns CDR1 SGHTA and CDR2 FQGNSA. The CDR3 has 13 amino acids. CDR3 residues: CASSLGRDYEQYF. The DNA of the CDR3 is TGTGCCAGCAGCTTAGGGAGGGATTACGAGCAGTACTTC.

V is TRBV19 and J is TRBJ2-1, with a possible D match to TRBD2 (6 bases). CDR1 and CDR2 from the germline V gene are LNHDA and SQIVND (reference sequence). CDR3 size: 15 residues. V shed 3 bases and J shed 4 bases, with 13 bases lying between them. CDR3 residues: CASSMGGLLYNEQFF. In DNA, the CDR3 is TGTGCCAGTAGTATGGGGGGACTTCTTTACAATGAGCAGTTCTTC.

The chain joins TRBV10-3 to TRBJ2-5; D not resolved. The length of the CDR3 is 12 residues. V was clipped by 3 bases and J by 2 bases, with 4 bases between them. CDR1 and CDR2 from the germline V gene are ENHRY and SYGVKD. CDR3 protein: CAISDLQETQYF. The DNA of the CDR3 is TGTGCCATCAGTGACTTACAAGAGACCCAGTACTTC.

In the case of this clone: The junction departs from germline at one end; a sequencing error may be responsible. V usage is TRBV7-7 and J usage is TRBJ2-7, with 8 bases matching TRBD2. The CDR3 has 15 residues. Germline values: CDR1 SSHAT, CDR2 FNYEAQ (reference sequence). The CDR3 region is CASSPLGGVRYEQYF. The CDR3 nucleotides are TGTGCTAGCAGCCCCCTCGGGGGGGTCCGCTACGAGCAGTACTTC.

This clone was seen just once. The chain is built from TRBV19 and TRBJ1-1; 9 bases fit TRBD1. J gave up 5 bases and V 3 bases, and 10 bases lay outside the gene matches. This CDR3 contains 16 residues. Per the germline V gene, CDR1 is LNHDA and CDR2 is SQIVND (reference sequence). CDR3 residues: CASSMGAGQGGTEAFF. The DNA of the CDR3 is TGTGCCAGTAGTATGGGTGCGGGACAGGGAGGGACTGAAGCTTTCTTT.

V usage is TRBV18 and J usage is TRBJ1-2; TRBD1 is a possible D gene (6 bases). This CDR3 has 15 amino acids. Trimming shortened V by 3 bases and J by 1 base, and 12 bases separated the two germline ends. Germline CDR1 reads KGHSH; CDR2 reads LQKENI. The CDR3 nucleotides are TGTGCCAGCTCACCTGGACAGCCCTTTAACTATGGCTACACCTTC. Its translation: CASSPGQPFNYGYTF.

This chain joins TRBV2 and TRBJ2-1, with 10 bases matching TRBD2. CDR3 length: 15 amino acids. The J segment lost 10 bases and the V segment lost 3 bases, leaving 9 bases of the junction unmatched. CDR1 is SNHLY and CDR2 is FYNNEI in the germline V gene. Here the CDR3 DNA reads TGTGCCAGCAGTGATCCACCTAGCGGGAGTGGGGAGCAGTTCTTC. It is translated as CASSDPPSGSGEQFF.

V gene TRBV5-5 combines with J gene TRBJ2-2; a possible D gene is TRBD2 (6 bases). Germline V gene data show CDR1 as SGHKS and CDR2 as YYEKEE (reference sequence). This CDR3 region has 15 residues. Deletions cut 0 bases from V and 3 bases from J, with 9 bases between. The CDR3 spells CASSLVGGYTGELFF. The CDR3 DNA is TGTGCCAGCAGCTTGGTGGGGGGATACACCGGGGAGCTGTTTTTT.

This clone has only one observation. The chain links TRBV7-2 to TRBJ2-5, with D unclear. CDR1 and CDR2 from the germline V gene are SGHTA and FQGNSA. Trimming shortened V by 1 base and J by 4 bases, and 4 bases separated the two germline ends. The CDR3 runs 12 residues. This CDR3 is CASSLVPETQYF. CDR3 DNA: TGTGCCAGCAGCTTAGTTCCAGAGACCCAGTACTTC.

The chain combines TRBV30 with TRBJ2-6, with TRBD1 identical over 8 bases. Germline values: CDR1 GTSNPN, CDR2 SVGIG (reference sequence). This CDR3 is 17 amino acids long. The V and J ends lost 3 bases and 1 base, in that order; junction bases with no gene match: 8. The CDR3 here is CAWSLWTGRSGANVLTF. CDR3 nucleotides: TGTGCCTGGAGCCTATGGACAGGGAGGTCTGGGGCCAACGTCCTGACTTTC. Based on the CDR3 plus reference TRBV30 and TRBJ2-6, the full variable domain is SQTIHQWPATLVQPVGSPLSLECTVEGTSNPNLYWYRQAAGRGLQLLFYSVGIGQISSEVPQNLSASRPQDRQFILSSKKLLLSDSGFYLCAWSLWTGRSGANVLTFGAGSRLTVL.